This entry lists 3 T cell receptor beta chains sequenced from one sample in a study of blood T cells in healthy people across ages. The second PCR ran roughly 6 to 11 cycles with a sample-barcoded 5' primer and J-beta primers. TCRdb recomputed calls from the 5' RACE reads with MiXCR, one row per CDR3 protein. Of about 1,600,000 distinct CDR3 sequences listed, about 43% are singletons. Material for sequencing was blood. All receptors come from a woman in her late teens or twenties in good health.

This clonotype appeared a few times. The chain links TRBV20-1 to TRBJ2-1, with 11 nucleotides matching TRBD2. The CDR3 has 16 residues. In germline, CDR1 is DFQATT, CDR2 SNEGSKA (reference sequence). Trimming at V came to 5 bases and at J to 1 base, leaving 7 bases not matched to a gene. CDR3 region: CSAPTSGGESYNEQFF. The CDR3 bases are TGCAGTGCTCCCACTAGCGGGGGAGAATCCTACAATGAGCAGTTCTTC.

This clonotype appeared a single time. Sequence at one end of the junction differs from germline and may be a read error. This chain connects TRBV2 to TRBJ2-3; D uncertain. Germline assignment: CDR1 SNHLY and CDR2 FYNNEI. The CDR3 length is 13 residues. The CDR3 sequence: CAGSKPSTDTQYF. The CDR3 nucleotides are TGTGCCGGCAGTAAGCCTAGCACAGATACGCAGTATTTT. Based on the CDR3 plus reference TRBV2 and TRBJ2-3, the full variable domain is EPEVTQTPSHQVTQMGQEVILRCVPISNHLYFYWYRQILGQKVEFLVSFYNNEISEKSEIFDDQFSVERPDGSNFTLKIRSTKLEDSAMYFCAGSKPSTDTQYFGPGTRLTVL.

The rearrangement joins TRBV24-1 to TRBJ2-7, with unresolved D. The J call may not be correct, given that the DNA end is closer to TRBJ2-5. CDR3 size: 13 residues. Germline CDR1 KGHDR, CDR2 SFDVKD. CDR3 DNA: TGTGCCACCAGTGATTCGCAGTTGGGGACCCAGTACTTC. It translates to CATSDSQLGTQYF.